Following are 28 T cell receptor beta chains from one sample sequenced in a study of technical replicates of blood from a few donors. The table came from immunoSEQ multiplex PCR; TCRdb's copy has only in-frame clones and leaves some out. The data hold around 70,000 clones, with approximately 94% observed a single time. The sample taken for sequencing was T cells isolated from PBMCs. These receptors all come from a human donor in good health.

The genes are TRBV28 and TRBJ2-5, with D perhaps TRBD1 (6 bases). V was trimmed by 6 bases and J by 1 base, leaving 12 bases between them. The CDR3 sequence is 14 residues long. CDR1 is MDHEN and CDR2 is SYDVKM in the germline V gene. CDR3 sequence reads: CASRYTGSQETQYF. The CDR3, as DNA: TGTGCCAGCAGATATACAGGGTCCCAAGAGACCCAGTACTTC. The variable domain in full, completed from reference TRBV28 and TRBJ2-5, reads DVKVTQSSRYLVKRTGEKVFLECVQDMDHENMFWYRQDPGLGLRLIYFSYDVKMKEKGDIPEGYSVSREKKERFSLILESASTNQTSMYLCASRYTGSQETQYFGPGTRLLVL.

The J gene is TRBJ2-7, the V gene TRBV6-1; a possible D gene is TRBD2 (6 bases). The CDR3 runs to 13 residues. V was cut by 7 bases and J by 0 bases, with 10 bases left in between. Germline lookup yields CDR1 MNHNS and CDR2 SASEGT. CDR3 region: CASTEGLSYEQYF. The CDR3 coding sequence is TGTGCCAGCACCGAGGGACTCTCCTACGAGCAGTACTTC.

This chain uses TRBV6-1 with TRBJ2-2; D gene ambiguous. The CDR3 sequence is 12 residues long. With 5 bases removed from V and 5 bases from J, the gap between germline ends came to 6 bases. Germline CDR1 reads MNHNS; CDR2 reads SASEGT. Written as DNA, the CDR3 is TGTGCCAGCAGTCCCTCGACCGGGGAGCTGTTTTTT. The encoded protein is CASSPSTGELFF.

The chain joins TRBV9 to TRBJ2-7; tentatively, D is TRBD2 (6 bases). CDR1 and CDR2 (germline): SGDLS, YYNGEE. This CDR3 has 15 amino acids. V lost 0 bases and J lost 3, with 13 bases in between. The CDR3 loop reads CASSVGGVTGYEQYF. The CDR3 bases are TGTGCCAGCAGCGTAGGGGGGGTTACAGGCTACGAGCAGTACTTC.

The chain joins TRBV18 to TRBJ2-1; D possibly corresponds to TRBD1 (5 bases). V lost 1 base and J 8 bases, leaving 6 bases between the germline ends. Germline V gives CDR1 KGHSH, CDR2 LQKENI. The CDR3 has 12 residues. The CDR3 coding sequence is TGTGCCAGCTCACCACAGGGGCATGAGCAGTTCTTC. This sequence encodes CASSPQGHEQFF.

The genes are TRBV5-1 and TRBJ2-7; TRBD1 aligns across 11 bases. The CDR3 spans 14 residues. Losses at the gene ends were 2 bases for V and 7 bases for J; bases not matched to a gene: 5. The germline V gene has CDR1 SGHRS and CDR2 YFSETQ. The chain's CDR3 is CASSFGQGAGEQYF. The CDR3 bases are TGCGCCAGCAGCTTTGGACAGGGGGCTGGTGAGCAGTACTTC. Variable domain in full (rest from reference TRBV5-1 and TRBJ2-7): KAGVTQTPRYLIKTRGQQVTLSCSPISGHRSVSWYQQTPGQGLQFLFEYFSETQRNKGNFPGRFSGRQFSNSRSEMNVSTLELGDSALYLCASSFGQGAGEQYFGPGTRLTVT.

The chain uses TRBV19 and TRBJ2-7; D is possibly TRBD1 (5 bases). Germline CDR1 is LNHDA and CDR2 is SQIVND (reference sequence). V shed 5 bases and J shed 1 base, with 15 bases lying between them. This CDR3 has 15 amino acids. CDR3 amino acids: CASSWQDRPSYEQYF. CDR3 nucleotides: TGTGCCAGTAGTTGGCAAGACAGACCTTCCTACGAGCAGTACTTC. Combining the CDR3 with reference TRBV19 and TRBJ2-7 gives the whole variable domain DGGITQSPKYLFRKEGQNVTLSCEQNLNHDAMYWYRQDPGQGLRLIYYSQIVNDFQKGDIAEGYSVSREKKESFPLTVTSAQKNPTAFYLCASSWQDRPSYEQYFGPGTRLTVT.

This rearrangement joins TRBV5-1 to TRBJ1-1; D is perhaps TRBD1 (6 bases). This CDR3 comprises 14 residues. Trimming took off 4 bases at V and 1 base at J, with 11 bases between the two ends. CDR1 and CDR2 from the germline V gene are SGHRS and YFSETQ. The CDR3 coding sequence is TGCGCCAGCAGCCAGGGGCCCGGGAACACTGAAGCTTTCTTT. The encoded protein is CASSQGPGNTEAFF.

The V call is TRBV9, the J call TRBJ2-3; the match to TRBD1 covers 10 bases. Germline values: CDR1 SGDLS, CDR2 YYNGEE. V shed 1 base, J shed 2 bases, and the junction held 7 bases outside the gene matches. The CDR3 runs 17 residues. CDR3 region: CASSVQDRGKHTDTQYF. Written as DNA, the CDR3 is TGTGCCAGCAGCGTACAGGACAGGGGGAAGCACACAGATACGCAGTATTTT.

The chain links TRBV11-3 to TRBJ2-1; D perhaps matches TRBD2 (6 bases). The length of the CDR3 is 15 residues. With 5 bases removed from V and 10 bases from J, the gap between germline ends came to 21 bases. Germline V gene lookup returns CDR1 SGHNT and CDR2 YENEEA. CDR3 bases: TGTGCCAGCAGCCCAGGGACTCTCTCGGAGGAAGAGCAGTTCTTC. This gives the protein CASSPGTLSEEEQFF.

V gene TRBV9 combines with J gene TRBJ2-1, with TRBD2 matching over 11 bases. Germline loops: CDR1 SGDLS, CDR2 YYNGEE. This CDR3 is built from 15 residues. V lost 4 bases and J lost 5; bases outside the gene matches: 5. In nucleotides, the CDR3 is TGTGCCAGCAGCCCGGGACTAGCGGCCAACAATGAGCAGTTCTTC. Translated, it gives CASSPGLAANNEQFF.

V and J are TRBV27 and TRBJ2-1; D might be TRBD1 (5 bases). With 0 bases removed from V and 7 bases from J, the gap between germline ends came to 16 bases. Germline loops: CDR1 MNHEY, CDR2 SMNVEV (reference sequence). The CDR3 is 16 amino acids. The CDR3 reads CASSLSWEPKGNEQFF. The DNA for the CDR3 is TGTGCCAGCAGTTTATCCTGGGAACCCAAGGGGAATGAGCAGTTCTTC.

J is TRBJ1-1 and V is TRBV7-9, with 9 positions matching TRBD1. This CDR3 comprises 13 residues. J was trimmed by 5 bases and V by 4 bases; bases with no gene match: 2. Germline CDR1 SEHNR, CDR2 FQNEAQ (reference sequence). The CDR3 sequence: CASSWDRATEAFF. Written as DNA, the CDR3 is TGTGCCAGCAGCTGGGACAGGGCGACTGAAGCTTTCTTT. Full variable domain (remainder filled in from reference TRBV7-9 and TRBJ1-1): DTGVSQNPRHKITKRGQNVTFRCDPISEHNRLYWYRQTLGQGPEFLTYFQNEAQLEKSRLLSDRFSAERPKGSFSTLEIQRTEQGDSAMYLCASSWDRATEAFFGQGTRLTVV.

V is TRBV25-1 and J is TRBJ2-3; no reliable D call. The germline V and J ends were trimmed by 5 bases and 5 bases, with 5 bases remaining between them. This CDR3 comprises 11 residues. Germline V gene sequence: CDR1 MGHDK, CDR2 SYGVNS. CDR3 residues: CASSPLDTQYF. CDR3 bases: TGTGCCAGCAGTCCACTAGATACGCAGTATTTT.

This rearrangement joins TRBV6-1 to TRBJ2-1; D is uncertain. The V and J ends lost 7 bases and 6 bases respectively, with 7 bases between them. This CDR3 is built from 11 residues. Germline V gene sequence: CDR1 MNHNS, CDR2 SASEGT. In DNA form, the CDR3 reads TGTGCCAGCACGGGTGTCAATGAGCAGTTCTTC. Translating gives CASTGVNEQFF.

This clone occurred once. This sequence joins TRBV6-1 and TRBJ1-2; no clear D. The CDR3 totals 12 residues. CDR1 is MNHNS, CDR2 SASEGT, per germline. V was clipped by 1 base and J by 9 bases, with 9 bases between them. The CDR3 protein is CASSEVSDSYTF. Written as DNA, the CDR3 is TGTGCCAGCAGTGAAGTGTCAGACAGCTACACCTTC.

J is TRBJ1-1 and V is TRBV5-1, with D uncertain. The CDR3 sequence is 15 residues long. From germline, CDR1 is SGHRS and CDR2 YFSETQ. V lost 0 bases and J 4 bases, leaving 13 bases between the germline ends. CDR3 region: CASSLDPGVGTEAFF. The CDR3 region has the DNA TGCGCCAGCAGCTTGGATCCGGGAGTGGGCACTGAAGCTTTCTTT.

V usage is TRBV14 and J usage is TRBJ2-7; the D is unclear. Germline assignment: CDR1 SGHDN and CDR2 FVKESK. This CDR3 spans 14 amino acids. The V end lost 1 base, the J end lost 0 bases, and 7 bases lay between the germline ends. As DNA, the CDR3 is TGTGCCAGCAGCCAAGTCTCCGGCTCCTACGAGCAGTACTTC. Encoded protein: CASSQVSGSYEQYF.

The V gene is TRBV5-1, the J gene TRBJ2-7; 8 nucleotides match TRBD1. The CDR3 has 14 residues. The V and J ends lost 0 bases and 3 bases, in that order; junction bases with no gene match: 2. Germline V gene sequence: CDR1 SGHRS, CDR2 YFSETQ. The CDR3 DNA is TGCGCCAGCAGCTTGGGGACAGGGAACTACGAGCAGTACTTC. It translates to CASSLGTGNYEQYF.

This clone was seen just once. The CDR3 spells CASTMSGGVTEAFF. The CDR3 DNA reads as TGCGCCAGCACCATGTCGGGAGGGGTGACTGAAGCTTTCTTT. The chain couples TRBV5-1 to TRBJ1-1; D is perhaps TRBD1 (5 bases). V lost 6 bases and J lost 5, with 17 bases in between. This CDR3 is 14 amino acids long. CDR1 and CDR2 (germline): SGHRS, YFSETQ.

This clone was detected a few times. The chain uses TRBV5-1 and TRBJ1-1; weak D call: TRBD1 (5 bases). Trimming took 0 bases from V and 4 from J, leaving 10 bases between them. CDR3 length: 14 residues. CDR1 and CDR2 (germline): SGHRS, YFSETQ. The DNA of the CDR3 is TGCGCCAGCAGCTTGGCGGGGGGAATCACTGAAGCTTTCTTT. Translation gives CASSLAGGITEAFF.

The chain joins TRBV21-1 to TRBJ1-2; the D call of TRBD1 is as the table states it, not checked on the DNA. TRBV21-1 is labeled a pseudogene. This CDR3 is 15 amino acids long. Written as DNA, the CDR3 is TGTGCCAGCAGCAATACTGGGACAGGAGGTTATGGCTACACCTTC. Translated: CASSNTGTGGYGYTF.

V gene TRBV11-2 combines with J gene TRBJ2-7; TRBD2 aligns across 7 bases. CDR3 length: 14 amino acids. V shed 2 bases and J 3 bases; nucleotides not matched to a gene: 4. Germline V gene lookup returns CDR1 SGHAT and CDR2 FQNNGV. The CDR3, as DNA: TGTGCCAGCAGCTTACTAGCGGACCACTACGAGCAGTACTTC. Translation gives CASSLLADHYEQYF.

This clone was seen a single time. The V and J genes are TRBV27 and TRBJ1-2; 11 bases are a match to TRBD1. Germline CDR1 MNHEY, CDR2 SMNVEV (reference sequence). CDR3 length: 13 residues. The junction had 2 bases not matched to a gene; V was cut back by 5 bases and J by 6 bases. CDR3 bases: TGTGCCAGCAGTATGGGACAGGGGGATGGCTACACCTTC. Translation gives CASSMGQGDGYTF.

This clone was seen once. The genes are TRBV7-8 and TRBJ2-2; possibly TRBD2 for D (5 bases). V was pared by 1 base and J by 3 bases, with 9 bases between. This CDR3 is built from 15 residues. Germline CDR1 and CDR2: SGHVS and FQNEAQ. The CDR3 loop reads CASSLGEGYTGELFF. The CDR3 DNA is TGTGCCAGCAGCTTAGGAGAGGGTTACACCGGGGAGCTGTTTTTT.

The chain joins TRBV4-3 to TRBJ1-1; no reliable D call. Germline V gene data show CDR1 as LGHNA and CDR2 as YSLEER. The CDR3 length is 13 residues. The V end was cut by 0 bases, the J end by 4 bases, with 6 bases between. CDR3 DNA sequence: TGCGCCAGCAGCCAAGAGGGCAGCACTGAAGCTTTCTTT. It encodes CASSQEGSTEAFF.

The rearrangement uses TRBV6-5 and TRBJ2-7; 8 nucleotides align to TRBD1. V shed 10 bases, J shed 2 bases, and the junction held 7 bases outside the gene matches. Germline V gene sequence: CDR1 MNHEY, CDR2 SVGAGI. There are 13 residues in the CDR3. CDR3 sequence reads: CATRTGKAYEQYF. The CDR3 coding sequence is TGTGCCACCAGGACAGGGAAGGCCTACGAGCAGTACTTC.

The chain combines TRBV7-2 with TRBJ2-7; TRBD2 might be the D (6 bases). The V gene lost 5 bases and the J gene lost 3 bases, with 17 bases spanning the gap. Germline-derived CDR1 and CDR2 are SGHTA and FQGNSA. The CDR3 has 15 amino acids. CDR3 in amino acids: CASSTGTQRLYEQYF. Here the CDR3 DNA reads TGTGCCAGCAGCACCGGGACTCAACGCCTCTACGAGCAGTACTTC.